Listed below are T cell receptor beta chains from one sample, sequenced in a study of CD8 T cells in ankylosing spondylitis. One entry per CDR3 protein results from TCRdb running MiXCR on the 5' RACE reads. The sample yields about 130,000 distinct CDR3 sequences, approximately 17% seen once. The specimen was blood, either unsorted or a sorted T cell fraction (not recorded which). Receptors were obtained from a male donor with ankylosing spondylitis. Both conserved end residues are part of each CDR3. D genes are given only for firm matches. Clone size is stated in some rows and not others, as once, few, many or a class when expanded.

abundance	j_gene	v_gene	d_gene	CDR3aa	CDR3nt
-	TRBJ1-2	TRBV27	TRBD1	CASSLGDREHYGYTF	TGTGCCAGCAGTTTGGGGGACAGGGAACACTATGGCTACACCTTC
-	TRBJ2-1	TRBV20-1	-	CSAPDRLGVSSYNEQFF	TGCAGTGCTCCTGACAGGCTCGGGGTCAGCTCCTACAATGAGCAGTTCTTC
-	TRBJ1-5	TRBV20-1	-	CSARARENQPQHF	TGCAGTGCTAGAGCGAGGGAAAATCAGCCCCAGCATTTT
-	TRBJ2-1	TRBV7-2	TRBD2	CASSGLVLHNEQFF	TGTGCCAGCAGCGGACTAGTTCTCCACAATGAGCAGTTCTTC
-	TRBJ2-7	TRBV20-1	TRBD2	CSARDRLAGATGDEQYF	TGCAGTGCTAGAGATCGACTAGCGGGAGCCACTGGGGACGAGCAGTACTTC
-	TRBJ2-7	TRBV4-3	TRBD1	CASSQDVGTGELREQYF	TGCGCCAGCAGCCAGGACGTGGGGACAGGGGAACTTAGGGAGCAGTACTTC
-	TRBJ2-2	TRBV4-1	-	CASSQAVARGSGGELFF	TGCGCCAGCAGCCAAGCGGTAGCTAGGGGGAGTGGCGGGGAGCTGTTTTTT
-	TRBJ1-2	TRBV28	-	CASSKANRVAYGYTF	TGTGCCAGCAGCAAAGCCAACAGGGTTGCCTATGGCTACACCTTC
few	TRBJ2-3	TRBV9	-	CASSVGWLRTDTQYF	TGTGCCAGCAGCGTGGGGTGGCTACGCACAGATACGCAGTATTTT
-	TRBJ2-3	TRBV5-5	TRBD1	CASSGGTGPDTQYF	TGTGCCAGCAGCGGGGGGACAGGGCCAGATACGCAGTATTTT
-	TRBJ2-7	TRBV2	TRBD1	CAIETPGQGALEQYF	TGTGCCATCGAGACACCTGGACAGGGGGCTCTCGAGCAGTACTTC
-	TRBJ2-7	TRBV5-6	-	CASSALRGEQYF	TGTGCCAGCAGCGCGTTAAGAGGTGAGCAGTACTTC
-	TRBJ2-2	TRBV4-3	-	CASSQGAGRRTGELFF	TGCGCCAGCAGCCAAGGGGCCGGGAGAAGGACCGGGGAGCTGTTTTTT
-	TRBJ2-1	TRBV7-9	TRBD1	CASSLSPGQYNEQFF	TGTGCCAGCAGCTTATCACCGGGACAGTACAATGAGCAGTTCTTC
few	TRBJ2-5	TRBV7-8	TRBD2	CASSVERAGELYQETQYF	TGTGCCAGCAGCGTGGAGAGGGCGGGAGAGCTGTACCAAGAGACCCAGTACTTC
once	TRBJ2-7	TRBV4-1	-	CASSGDGGEDEQYF	TGCGCCAGCAGCGGGGATGGAGGGGAGGACGAGCAGTACTTC
-	TRBJ2-1	TRBV20-1	TRBD1	CSARSRDRGVYEQFF	TGCAGTGCTAGGAGCCGGGACAGGGGTGTGTATGAGCAGTTCTTC
few	TRBJ2-2	TRBV12-3/TRBV12-4	-	CASNPKAPTGELFF	TGTGCCAGCAACCCCAAAGCACCTACCGGGGAGCTGTTTTTT
-	TRBJ2-1	TRBV28	TRBD2	CASSLTSGARSSYNEQFF	TGTGCCAGCAGTTTAACTAGCGGGGCAAGGAGCTCCTACAATGAGCAGTTCTTC
many	TRBJ2-3	TRBV15	TRBD2	CATSTTSASTDTQYF	TGTGCCACCAGCACTACTAGCGCTAGCACAGATACGCAGTATTTT
-	TRBJ2-1	TRBV24-1	-	CATSEHKQGPLFF	TGTGCCACCAGTGAACACAAACAGGGCCCCCTATTCTTC
-	TRBJ2-1	TRBV15	-	CATSRFSPVSSYNEQFF	TGTGCCACCAGCAGATTCTCACCCGTAAGCTCCTACAATGAGCAGTTCTTC
few	TRBJ2-2	TRBV28	-	CASSVKAGELFF	TGTGCCAGCAGCGTGAAGGCCGGGGAGCTGTTTTTT
-	TRBJ2-3	TRBV9	TRBD1	CASSVGTGGTDTQYF	TGTGCCAGCAGCGTAGGGACAGGGGGCACAGATACGCAGTATTTT
few	TRBJ1-1	TRBV12-3/TRBV12-4	-	CASGSTTFF	TGTGCCAGCGGGTCGACAACTTTCTTT
-	TRBJ2-1	TRBV28	-	CASSLSLGLNEQFF	TGTGCCAGCAGTTTAAGTCTGGGCCTCAATGAGCAGTTCTTC
few	TRBJ1-2	TRBV6-4	-	CASSEGGGGGYTF	TGTGCCAGCAGTGAGGGGGGGGGCGGTGGCTACACCTTC
many	TRBJ2-1	TRBV12-3/TRBV12-4	TRBD2	CASSLYAGVGNEQFF	TGTGCCAGCAGTTTATATGCGGGAGTTGGCAATGAGCAGTTCTTC